This TCR beta chain was found in a study of shared clonotypes between healthy human individuals. J gave up 0 bases and V 6 bases, and 14 bases lay outside the gene matches. The CDR3 totals 18 residues. Per germline, CDR1 MDHEN and CDR2 SYDVKM. The study's findings and limits: Across a handful of donors, naive CD4 shared 5% to 6%, naive CD8 over 3%, memory CD4 about 2.5%, memory CD8 more than 0.35%.

Each replicate PCR on the sorted subsets used about 220 ng DNA (approximately 33,000 T cell genomes). The method was immunoSEQ multiplex PCR; TCRdb's version includes in-frame clones alone and lacks a portion of them. The top ten clones hold about 34% of a sample with 650,000 to 700,000 clones, roughly 88% of them seen once. On this clone itself: Its specificity is unknown.

Sequenced sample: memory CD8+ T cells from PBMCs. The subset here: CD45RO+ cells pooled with CCR7-negative TemRA cells. The rearrangement joins TRBV28 to TRBJ2-4; 7 positions agree with TRBD1. This receptor was identified in a man between 18 and 29 years old in good health. Some clones in this sample may be carry-over from other donors' samples. The CDR3 protein is CASSLGQVALLAKNIQYF. The CDR3 DNA is TGTGCCAGCAGCTTAGGACAGGTTGCTCTCCTAGCCAAAAACATTCAGTACTTC.